The 8 T cell receptor beta chains given below trace back to one sample, sequenced in a study of cytomegalovirus exposure and HLA in healthy donors. Use of 60 Vbeta and 13 Jbeta primers characterized the PCR. This table comes from immunoSEQ multiplex PCR, and its TCRdb copy is limited to in-frame clones, with some not included. The sample contains over 80,000 clones, 60% to 75% of which appear only once. Sequenced input: PBMCs. These TCRs come from a female donor in good health and CMV-seropositive.

The chain joins TRBV7-3 to TRBJ1-1; a weak D match, TRBD1 (5 bases). This CDR3 has 13 amino acids. Germline V gene sequence: CDR1 SGHTA, CDR2 FQGTGA. The germline V and J ends were trimmed by 5 bases and 4 bases, with 11 bases remaining between them. The CDR3 sequence is CASSLGGSTEAFF. The CDR3 region has the DNA TGTGCCAGCAGCCTCGGGGGGAGCACTGAAGCTTTCTTT.

This clone was observed a few times. The CDR3 nucleotides are TGTGCCAGCAGTTCCGGAGAGACAGGGTTGGATTATGGCTACACCTTC. This gives the protein CASSSGETGLDYGYTF. The chain couples TRBV6-6 to TRBJ1-2, with 7 nucleotides matching TRBD1. Germline CDR1 MNHNY, CDR2 SVGAGI (reference sequence). CDR3 length equals 16 residues. The junction had 13 bases not matched to a gene; V was cut back by 4 bases and J by 5 bases.

This clone was seen a few times. The V call is TRBV2, the J call TRBJ2-6; unclear D gene. V was cut by 1 base and J by 1 base, with 5 bases left in between. CDR1 SNHLY and CDR2 FYNNEI come from the germline V gene. The CDR3 spans 15 residues. CDR3 region: CASSEETSGANVLTF. The CDR3 DNA follows: TGTGCCAGCAGTGAAGAAACATCTGGGGCCAACGTCCTGACTTTC.

V usage is TRBV2 and J usage is TRBJ1-2; 12 nucleotides agree with TRBD1. The CDR3 spans 14 residues. The V and J ends lost 6 bases and 6 bases, in that order; junction bases with no gene match: 5. Germline-derived CDR1 and CDR2 are SNHLY and FYNNEI. CDR3 nucleotide sequence: TGTGCCAGCAGGGGGACAGGGGGCGCAAATGGCTACACCTTC. Its translation: CASRGTGGANGYTF.

The CDR3 here is CSAQRGTGGIEKLFF. The CDR3 nucleotides are TGCAGCGCCCAACGCGGGACAGGGGGGATCGAAAAACTGTTTTTT. The chain joins TRBV29-1 to TRBJ1-4; 11 bases are a match to TRBD1. V lost 7 bases to trimming and J lost 8 bases; unmatched junction nucleotides: 12. Germline loops: CDR1 SQVTM, CDR2 ANQGSEA. The CDR3 contains 15 residues.

The gene calls are TRBV4-2 and TRBJ2-5; D is ambiguous. The CDR3 is made up of 11 amino acids. Germline V gene sequence: CDR1 LGHNA, CDR2 YNFKEQ. Trimming stripped 1 base from V and 5 bases from J, with 2 bases between. CDR3 region: CASSQAETQYF. The CDR3 DNA sequence: TGTGCCAGCAGCCAAGCGGAGACCCAGTACTTC.

The sample holds a few counts of this clone. V is TRBV7-9 and J is TRBJ2-7; maybe TRBD1 (7 bases). The germline V and J ends were trimmed by 6 bases and 2 bases, with 14 bases remaining between them. Germline V gene data show CDR1 as SEHNR and CDR2 as FQNEAQ (reference sequence). This CDR3 is 14 amino acids long. The CDR3 is CASSSTRGPYEQYF. The CDR3 DNA is TGTGCCAGCAGTTCGACTAGGGGGCCCTACGAGCAGTACTTC. Filled out from reference TRBV7-9 and TRBJ2-7, the complete variable domain reads DTGVSQNPRHKITKRGQNVTFRCDPISEHNRLYWYRQTLGQGPEFLTYFQNEAQLEKSRLLSDRFSAERPKGSFSTLEIQRTEQGDSAMYLCASSSTRGPYEQYFGPGTRLTVT.

V is TRBV7-6 and J is TRBJ2-7; maybe TRBD1 (6 bases). The CDR3 extends over 12 amino acids. Looked up from germline, CDR1 is SGHVS and CDR2 is FNYEAQ. Between the trimmed V and J ends, which lost 3 bases and 5 bases, there was a span of 8 bases. The CDR3 DNA follows: TGTGCCAGCAGCTTCTACAGGGACGAGCAGTACTTC. Its protein is CASSFYRDEQYF.